Each of the 2 T cell receptor beta chains below was sequenced from the same sample in a study of T cells in Graves' hyperthyroidism and ophthalmopathy. Amplification targeted TCR beta CDR3 regions from RNA transcripts. The HTBI set primed first-round TCR CDR3 RT-PCR. TCRdb passed the multiplex PCR reads through MiXCR, listing each CDR3 protein once. Among hundreds of thousands of distinct CDR3 sequences listed, roughly 50% were seen once. Sequenced: peripheral blood or thyroid tissue (not recorded which). All receptors derive from a woman aged 18-30 years with Graves' hyperthyroidism.

This clonotype was counted at least ten times. This chain connects TRBV29-1 to TRBJ2-5, with 9 bases matching TRBD1. There are 14 residues in the CDR3. The ends lost 5 bases at V and 5 bases at J; junction bases unmatched: 9. Germline values: CDR1 SQVTM, CDR2 ANQGSEA. CDR3 sequence: CSVHRTGAGETQYF. As DNA, the CDR3 is TGCAGCGTTCATAGGACAGGGGCCGGGGAGACCCAGTACTTC.

At least ten counts were recorded for this clonotype. The chain combines TRBV7-2 with TRBJ2-5; TRBD2 aligns across 13 bases. CDR1 and CDR2 from the germline V gene are SGHTA and FQGNSA. The junction had 3 bases not matched to a gene; V was cut back by 6 bases and J by 5 bases. CDR3 length: 14 amino acids. The CDR3 loop reads CASRLAGGLETQYF. CDR3 nucleotides: TGTGCCAGCAGACTAGCGGGAGGGCTGGAGACCCAGTACTTC.